This is a list of T cell receptor beta chains from one sample in a study of cytomegalovirus exposure and HLA in healthy donors. TCRdb's table, derived via immunoSEQ multiplex PCR, lists solely in-frame clones and lacks some. Counted here are 150,000 to 200,000 clones, around four fifths occurring once; the ten biggest clones make up around 1.9%. Sequenced: PBMCs. These receptors were taken from a man aged 18 to 35 in good health and CMV-seronegative. Both conserved end residues are part of each CDR3. A D gene is named only where the DNA matches it firmly. A clone size is listed for some rows: how often the clone was seen (once, few, many), or a class if it is expanded.

TRBV25-1	.	TRBJ1-1	TRBD1	CASSRQGGTEAFF	TGTGCCAGCAGCAGACAGGGGGGGACTGAAGCTTTCTTT
TRBV6-1	.	TRBJ1-5	TRBD1	CASSDIRDRRYSNQPQHF	TGTGCCAGCAGTGACATTCGGGACAGGCGATATAGCAATCAGCCCCAGCATTTT
TRBV20-1	.	TRBJ2-5	.	CSARARETQYF	TGCAGTGCTAGAGCCCGAGAGACCCAGTACTTC
TRBV9	.	TRBJ2-1	.	CASGLGQRAPYNEQFF	TGTGCCAGCGGATTAGGCCAGCGGGCCCCCTACAATGAGCAGTTCTTC
TRBV5-1	.	TRBJ2-1	TRBD2	CASSSASGGYNEQFF	TGCGCCAGCAGCTCCGCTAGCGGGGGCTACAATGAGCAGTTCTTC
TRBV29-1	few	TRBJ1-1	.	CSVEDGGGSTEAFF	TGCAGCGTTGAAGATGGTGGGGGGAGCACTGAAGCTTTCTTT
TRBV7-6	.	TRBJ1-2	.	CASTRSRQNYGYTF	TGTGCCAGCACCCGAAGTCGACAGAACTATGGCTACACCTTC
TRBV19	.	TRBJ2-1	.	CASSIGSDEQFF	TGTGCCAGTAGTATCGGGTCTGATGAGCAGTTCTTC
TRBV5-8	.	TRBJ1-2	.	CASSLVTRDKAYGYTF	TGTGCCAGCAGCTTGGTAACCCGGGACAAGGCATATGGCTACACCTTC
TRBV4-1	.	TRBJ2-1	TRBD2	CASSQDSGGYNEQFF	TGCGCCAGCAGCCAAGATAGCGGGGGGTACAATGAGCAGTTCTTC
TRBV5-1	.	TRBJ2-4	TRBD2	CASSTDSSGSAAKNIQYF	TGCGCCAGCAGCACGGACTCTAGCGGGAGTGCGGCCAAAAACATTCAGTACTTC
TRBV2	.	TRBJ2-7	TRBD2	CASSEGLEREGRTSLSYEQYF	TGTGCCAGCAGTGAGGGGTTAGAGCGGGAGGGCCGGACTTCCCTATCCTACGAGCAGTACTTC
TRBV18	.	TRBJ2-1	.	CASSRTGGLAYDLDEQFF	TGTGCCAGCTCACGTACAGGAGGGCTAGCCTACGATCTGGATGAGCAGTTCTTC
TRBV7-2	.	TRBJ2-7	.	CASSLVPGLRNHEQYF	TGTGCCAGCAGCTTAGTTCCAGGACTACGCAACCACGAGCAGTACTTC
TRBV7-3	.	TRBJ2-7	TRBD2	CASSLYAGADYEQYF	TGTGCCAGCAGCTTATACGCGGGAGCGGATTACGAGCAGTACTTC
TRBV7-3	.	TRBJ2-1	TRBD2	CASRSAGYNEQFF	TGTGCCAGCAGGTCAGCGGGGTACAATGAGCAGTTCTTC
TRBV28	.	TRBJ1-2	.	CASNPQGVGYTF	TGTGCCAGCAACCCACAGGGAGTTGGCTACACCTTC
TRBV2	.	TRBJ1-2	.	CASSEPTGSLRGYTF	TGTGCCAGCAGTGAACCGACAGGTTCCCTCAGGGGCTACACCTTC
TRBV18	.	TRBJ1-1	.	CASSPGSPNTEAFF	TGTGCCAGCTCACCCGGGTCGCCGAACACTGAAGCTTTCTTT
TRBV2	.	TRBJ1-4	TRBD1	CASSRTGGAIEKLFF	TGTGCCAGCAGTCGGACAGGGGGCGCGATCGAAAAACTGTTTTTT
TRBV30	.	TRBJ2-1	TRBD1	CAWSTNRGREQFF	TGTGCCTGGAGTACCAACAGGGGGCGGGAGCAGTTCTTC
TRBV28	.	TRBJ2-7	TRBD1	CASTVRPGQGVYEQYF	TGTGCCAGCACCGTACGTCCGGGACAGGGGGTCTACGAGCAGTACTTC
TRBV5-1	.	TRBJ2-2	TRBD1	CASSSGQENTGELFF	TGCGCCAGCAGCTCGGGACAGGAAAACACCGGGGAGCTGTTTTTT
TRBV7-9	.	TRBJ1-1	TRBD1	CASSLTWTGDTEAFF	TGTGCCAGCAGCTTAACCTGGACAGGGGACACTGAAGCTTTCTTT
TRBV5-1	few	TRBJ2-7	TRBD2	CASSLYPAGYTYEQYF	TGCGCCAGCAGCTTGTACCCAGCGGGATATACCTACGAGCAGTACTTC
TRBV7-9	.	TRBJ1-2	.	CASSLAGHQLNYGYTF	TGTGCCAGCAGCTTAGCCGGACATCAACTTAACTATGGCTACACCTTC
TRBV5-4	.	TRBJ2-2	.	CASSLGGNTGELFF	TGTGCCAGCAGCTTGGGAGGAAACACCGGGGAGCTGTTTTTT
TRBV29-1	.	TRBJ1-2	TRBD1	CSVEDQNRGRGYTF	TGCAGCGTTGAAGATCAGAACAGGGGACGTGGCTACACCTTC
TRBV7-9	.	TRBJ2-1	TRBD2	CASSLAGGPLNEQFF	TGTGCCAGCAGCCTAGCGGGAGGGCCGCTTAACGAGCAGTTCTTC
TRBV9	.	TRBJ2-3	.	CASSVVAIGTDTQYF	TGTGCCAGCAGCGTAGTAGCGATCGGCACAGATACGCAGTATTTT
TRBV2	.	TRBJ1-2	TRBD1	CASSEALDRGGYTINYGYTF	TGTGCCAGCAGTGAAGCTTTGGACAGGGGGGGTTACACTATTAACTATGGCTACACCTTC
TRBV19	.	TRBJ1-4	.	CASSGGEKLFF	TGTGCCAGTAGTGGAGGTGAAAAACTGTTTTTT
TRBV6-6	.	TRBJ2-7	.	CASRPSGYEQYF	TGTGCCAGCAGACCCTCGGGGTACGAGCAGTACTTC
TRBV7-8	.	TRBJ1-5	TRBD1	CASSVRDSFNQPQHF	TGTGCCAGCAGCGTCCGGGACAGCTTCAATCAGCCCCAGCATTTT
TRBV5-4	.	TRBJ1-2	TRBD1	CASSLVGPRQGNYGYTF	TGTGCCAGCAGCTTGGTCGGCCCTAGACAGGGGAACTATGGCTACACCTTC
TRBV4-1	.	TRBJ2-1	.	CASSQGGAALNSYNEQFF	TGCGCCAGCAGCCAAGGCGGGGCGGCCTTAAACTCCTACAATGAGCAGTTCTTC
TRBV12-5	.	TRBJ1-5	.	CASGFGQTKDRPQHF	TGTGCTAGTGGTTTCGGACAGACCAAGGATCGGCCCCAGCATTTT
TRBV28	.	TRBJ1-1	.	CASSIPQQGNTEAFF	TGTGCCAGCAGTATCCCCCAGCAGGGGAACACTGAAGCTTTCTTT
TRBV7-8	.	TRBJ2-2	.	CASSSAVLDTGELFF	TGTGCCAGCAGCAGCGCCGTACTTGACACCGGGGAGCTGTTTTTT
TRBV5-8	.	TRBJ1-6	.	CASSLELKGPGSPLHF	TGTGCCAGCAGCTTGGAGCTGAAAGGGCCGGGGTCACCCCTCCACTTT
TRBV28	.	TRBJ1-1	.	CASSSRRRTLPQAFF	TGTGCCAGCAGTTCCCGGAGGCGGACCCTTCCGCAAGCTTTCTTT
TRBV7-7	.	TRBJ2-7	TRBD1	CATSRDRGYEQYF	TGTGCTACCTCCCGGGACAGGGGTTACGAGCAGTACTTC
TRBV2	.	TRBJ2-6	TRBD1	CASSETTGYAFTGANVLTF	TGTGCCAGCAGTGAGACGACAGGGTATGCATTTACTGGGGCCAACGTCCTGACTTTC
TRBV6-5	.	TRBJ2-7	TRBD1	CASSYSVGTATYEQYF	TGTGCCAGCAGTTACTCGGTAGGGACAGCAACCTACGAGCAGTACTTC
TRBV7-9	.	TRBJ1-1	.	CASSLLEGIDTEAFF	TGTGCCAGCAGCTTATTGGAGGGTATCGACACTGAAGCTTTCTTT
TRBV14	.	TRBJ1-2	TRBD1	CASSQVTGGPSYGYTF	TGTGCCAGCAGCCAAGTTACAGGGGGCCCTAGCTATGGCTACACCTTC
TRBV2	few	TRBJ2-6	.	CASSAFRGSGANVLTF	TGTGCCAGCAGTGCCTTCAGGGGCTCTGGGGCCAACGTCCTGACTTTC
TRBV19	.	TRBJ1-3	TRBD1	CASSYRGLSGNTIYF	TGTGCCAGTAGTTACAGGGGGCTTTCTGGAAACACCATATATTTT